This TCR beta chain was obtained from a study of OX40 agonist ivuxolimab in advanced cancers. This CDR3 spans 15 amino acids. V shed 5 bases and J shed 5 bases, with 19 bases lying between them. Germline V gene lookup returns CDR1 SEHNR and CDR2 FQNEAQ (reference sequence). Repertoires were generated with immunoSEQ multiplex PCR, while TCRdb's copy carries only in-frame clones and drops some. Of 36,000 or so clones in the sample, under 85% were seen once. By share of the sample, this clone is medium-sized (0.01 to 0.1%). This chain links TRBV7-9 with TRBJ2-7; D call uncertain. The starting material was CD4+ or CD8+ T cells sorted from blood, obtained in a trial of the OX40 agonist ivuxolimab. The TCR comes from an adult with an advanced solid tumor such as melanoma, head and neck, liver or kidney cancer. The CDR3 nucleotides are TGTGCCAGCAGCCGAGACAACTCCCCGGGCCACGAGCAGTACTTC. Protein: CASSRDNSPGHEQYF. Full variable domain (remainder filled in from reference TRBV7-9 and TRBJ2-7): DTGVSQNPRHKITKRGQNVTFRCDPISEHNRLYWYRQTLGQGPEFLTYFQNEAQLEKSRLLSDRFSAERPKGSFSTLEIQRTEQGDSAMYLCASSRDNSPGHEQYFGPGTRLTVT.